This T cell receptor (beta chain) was sequenced in a study of shared clonotypes between healthy human individuals. Assay used: immunoSEQ multiplex PCR; TCRdb lists only in-frame clones, some missing. The table records a few million clones, almost 96% of them present only once. Trimming took 0 bases from V and 7 from J; bases not matched to a gene: 9. The CDR3 sequence is 16 residues long. The germline gives CDR1 LNHNV, CDR2 YYDKDF (reference sequence). In regard to this clone: Its antigen remains unidentified.

Regarding the study as a whole: Compared with clonotypes that all four donors shared, non-shared clonotypes had lower generation probabilities.

The V gene is TRBV15, the J gene TRBJ2-1; TRBD2 matches 7 bases. The sequenced sample consisted of naive CD4+ T cells sorted from blood. Documented subset: CD45RA+ positively selected. The clonotype comes from a young man in good health. The CDR3 loop is CATSRDLAGAGNEQFF. As DNA, the CDR3 is TGTGCCACCAGCAGAGATCTTGCGGGAGCGGGGAATGAGCAGTTCTTC.